This TCR beta chain was retrieved from a study of CD8 T cells in ankylosing spondylitis. In the case of this clonotype: A much larger clone differs by one base, so this may be a read error.

Per germline, CDR1 DFQATT and CDR2 SNEGSKA (reference sequence). This CDR3 has 15 residues. MiXCR was run by TCRdb on the 5' RACE reads, yielding one entry per CDR3 protein. The sample holds approximately 220,000 distinct CDR3 sequences, about 10% seen once. This chain connects TRBV20-1 to TRBJ2-3; 13 positions agree with TRBD2. This TCR was sampled from a male donor with ankylosing spondylitis or in good health (not recorded which). Sequenced sample: blood, either unsorted or a sorted T cell fraction (not recorded which). CDR3 nucleotide sequence: TGCAGTGCTGGAGGACTAGCGGGGGCCACAGATACGCAGTCTTTT. Protein: CSAGGLAGATDTQSF.